This T cell receptor beta chain emerged from a study of siplizumab effects on memory and regulatory T cells. General observations from the study: The authors mapped only a minor fraction of alloreactive clones to unstimulated subsets. Siplizumab gave mappable alloreactive CD4+ clones an average Treg-derived fraction of about 64%, against roughly 30% in controls. Roughly 75-96% of proliferating CD4+ or CD8+ clones lacked a naive or memory phenotype that could be assigned.

The mixed lymphocyte reaction cells were grown together in coculture at 37°C for around 6 days. Labelling of responder PBMCs was performed with CFSE and of stimulator PBMCs with Violet Dye, followed by mixing at 1:1. This clone was seen only a few times. The target antigen is unknown. Sequencing was performed with immunoSEQ multiplex PCR; in TCRdb, only in-frame clones are kept and a portion is missing. The table includes some 20,000 clones, over 45% detected once. This CDR3 spans 14 amino acids. CDR1 SGDLS and CDR2 YYNGEE come from the germline V gene. Trimming pared 0 bases from V and 5 bases from J, leaving 11 bases between.

This TCR was sampled from a human donor in good health; the cells came from an allogeneic mixed lymphocyte reaction. The chain uses TRBV9 and TRBJ2-5; D not certain. What was sequenced was CFSE-low (dividing) CD4+ T cells sorted from an allogeneic mixed lymphocyte reaction. The CDR3 DNA is TGTGCCAGCAGCGTAGAACCTTACGGGGAGACCCAGTACTTC. Protein product: CASSVEPYGETQYF.